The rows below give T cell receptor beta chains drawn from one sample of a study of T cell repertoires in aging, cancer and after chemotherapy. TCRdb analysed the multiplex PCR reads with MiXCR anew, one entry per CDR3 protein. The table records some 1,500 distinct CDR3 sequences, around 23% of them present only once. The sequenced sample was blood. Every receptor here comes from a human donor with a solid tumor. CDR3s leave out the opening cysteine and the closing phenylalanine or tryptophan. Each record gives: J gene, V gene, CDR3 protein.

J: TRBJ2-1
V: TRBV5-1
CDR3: ASSLVAGGPQF

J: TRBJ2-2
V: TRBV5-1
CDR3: ASSLALAETTGELF

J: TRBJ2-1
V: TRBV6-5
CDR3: ASRPPSGSYSYNEQF

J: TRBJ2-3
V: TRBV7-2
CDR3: ASSLNWEGGTDTQY

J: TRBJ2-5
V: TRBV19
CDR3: ASSTPGKRETQY

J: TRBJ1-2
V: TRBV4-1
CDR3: ASSQGPAGRENYGYT

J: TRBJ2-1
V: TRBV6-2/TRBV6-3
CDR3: ASRVDGGLYNEQF

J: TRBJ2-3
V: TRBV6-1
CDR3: ASSEQQGAITDTQY

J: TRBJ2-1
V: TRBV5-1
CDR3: ASSLGGGSGHNEQF

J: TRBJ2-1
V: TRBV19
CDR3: ASSMASSAGGAEQF

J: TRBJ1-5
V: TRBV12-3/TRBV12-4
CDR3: ASSSLSDSPQPQH

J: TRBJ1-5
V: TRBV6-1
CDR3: ASSISPRQPQH

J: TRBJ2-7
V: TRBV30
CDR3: AWETSGRSYEQY

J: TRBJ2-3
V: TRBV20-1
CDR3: SARASGTSASTDTQY

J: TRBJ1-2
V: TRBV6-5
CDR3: ASSPSKPNGYT

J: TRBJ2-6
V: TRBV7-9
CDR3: ASSSTATGANVLT

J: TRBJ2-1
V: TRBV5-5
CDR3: ASAGTSGSSNEQF

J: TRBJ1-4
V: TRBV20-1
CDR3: SASHRGWNEKLF

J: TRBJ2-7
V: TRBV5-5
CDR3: ASSLGTESYEQY

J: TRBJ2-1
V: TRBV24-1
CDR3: ATSDWGGGGPNEQF

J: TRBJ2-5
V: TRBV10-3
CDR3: AISGTGAGETQY

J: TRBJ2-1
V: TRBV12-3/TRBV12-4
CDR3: ASSRGASGTEQF

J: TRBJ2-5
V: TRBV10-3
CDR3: AISDPTFSGGETQY

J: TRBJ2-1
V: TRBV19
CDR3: ASRLTSGAYNEQF

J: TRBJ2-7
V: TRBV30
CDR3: AWSQPSGRGSYEQY

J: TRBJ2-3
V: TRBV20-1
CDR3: SASHRGSTDTQY

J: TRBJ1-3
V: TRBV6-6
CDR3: ASKYTAGNTIY

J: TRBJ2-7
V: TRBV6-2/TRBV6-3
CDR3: ASSSTTGGSSYEQY

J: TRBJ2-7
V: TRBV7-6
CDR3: ASSLAGEQY

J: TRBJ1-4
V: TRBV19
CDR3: ASTRRVGWDEKLF

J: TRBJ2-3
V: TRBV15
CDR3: ATSRGTGERTDTQY

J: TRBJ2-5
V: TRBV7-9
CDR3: ASSASDREGETQY

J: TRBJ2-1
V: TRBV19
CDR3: ASTRALLVGNEQF

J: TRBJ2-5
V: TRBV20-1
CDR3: SATPGDWGSETQY

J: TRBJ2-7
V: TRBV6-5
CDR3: ASSLGLAGRSRRHEQY

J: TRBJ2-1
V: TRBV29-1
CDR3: SVEGPSYNEQF

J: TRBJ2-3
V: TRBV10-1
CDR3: ASSEEDYGSREITDTQY